This T cell receptor beta chain was documented in a study of blood T cell repertoires in COVID-19. Study context: Samples taken during acute and convalescent COVID-19 were collected in the United States, Italy and Spain.

This clone occurred once. In the authors' methods: Estimated nucleated cell counts came from reference gene primer amplification. The assay was immunoSEQ multiplex PCR, and TCRdb's table has in-frame clones only and misses some. The DNA gave D and trimming, while V, J and clone size come from that table. Seen here are roughly 12,000 clones, 80% to 95% observed once, and the top ten hold over 25%. The V gene end was trimmed by 5 bases and the J gene end by 5 bases; junction bases not matched to a gene: 4. Germline V gene data show CDR1 as GTSNPN and CDR2 as SVGIG (reference sequence). The CDR3 length is 12 residues.

The V call is TRBV30, the J call TRBJ2-5, with 8 positions matching TRBD2. What was sequenced was peripheral blood. This sequence was found in a woman aged 65 to 85 with active COVID-19. The CDR3, as DNA: TGTGCCTGGGAAGCGGGAGCGGAGACCCAGTACTTC. It encodes CAWEAGAETQYF.